The 9 T cell receptor beta chains in this list originate from one sample, sequenced in a study of cytomegalovirus exposure and HLA in healthy donors. The PCR ran on 60 Vbeta and 13 Jbeta primers. Data came from immunoSEQ multiplex PCR; TCRdb stores just in-frame clones and leaves some out. This sample has about 64,000 clones, with 85% to 90% found just once. The sample was PBMCs. Source of these receptors: a female donor in good health and CMV-seronegative.

In DNA, the CDR3 is TGTGCCAGCAGTTACTCGAGGCTAGCGGGAGCCTACGAGCAGTACTTC. It translates to CASSYSRLAGAYEQYF. V and J are TRBV6-6 and TRBJ2-7, with 10 bases aligning to TRBD2. CDR3 length equals 16 residues. Losses at the gene ends were 0 bases for V and 2 bases for J; bases not matched to a gene: 4. The germline V gene encodes CDR1 MNHNY and CDR2 SVGAGI (reference sequence).

This clone was seen a few times. The V gene is TRBV9, the J gene TRBJ2-3; weak D call: TRBD2 (6 bases). This CDR3 contains 17 residues. With 0 bases removed from V and 4 bases from J, the gap between germline ends came to 18 bases. Germline loops: CDR1 SGDLS, CDR2 YYNGEE. CDR3 amino acids: CASSVGVDGSFADTQYF. CDR3 DNA sequence: TGTGCCAGCAGCGTAGGGGTTGACGGGAGTTTTGCAGATACGCAGTATTTT.

This chain links TRBV6-6 with TRBJ2-3; weak D call: TRBD1 (5 bases). V was cut by 0 bases and J by 6 bases, with 13 bases left in between. The CDR3 consists of 15 residues. Germline V lookup: CDR1 MNHNY, CDR2 SVGAGI (reference sequence). CDR3 loop: CASSYSIGAADTQYF. Written as DNA, the CDR3 is TGTGCCAGCAGTTACTCGATAGGGGCCGCGGATACGCAGTATTTT.

This clone was counted between two and nine times. The gene calls are TRBV6-5 and TRBJ1-3; 8 nucleotides match TRBD1. The J segment lost 0 bases and the V segment lost 7 bases, leaving 5 bases of the junction unmatched. CDR3 length: 15 amino acids. The V gene's germline CDR1 is MNHEY and CDR2 SVGAGI. This CDR3 is CASTEDRGSGNTIYF. The CDR3 DNA sequence: TGTGCCAGCACCGAAGACAGGGGCTCTGGAAACACCATATATTTT.

This clone was recorded only once. This rearrangement joins TRBV4-1 to TRBJ1-2; a weak D match, TRBD1 (5 bases). Per germline, CDR1 MGHRA and CDR2 YSYEKL. V shed 1 base and J shed 0 bases, with 9 bases lying between them. The CDR3 has 15 residues. CDR3 in DNA: TGCGCCAGCAGCCAAGGACAGCTAACTAACTATGGCTACACCTTC. Its protein is CASSQGQLTNYGYTF.

This chain joins TRBV6-1 and TRBJ2-7; D not certain. Germline CDR1 reads MNHNS; CDR2 reads SASEGT. V was shortened by 7 bases and J by 3 bases, with 10 bases between the two germline ends. The CDR3 covers 12 residues. DNA of the CDR3: TGTGCCAGCAATGAGGCTTTCTACGAGCAGTACTTC. It encodes CASNEAFYEQYF.

The CDR3 nucleotides read TGTGCCAGCAGTCTCCAGGACAGGGCGGCTGAAGCTTTCTTT. Its translation: CASSLQDRAAEAFF. This sequence joins TRBV28 and TRBJ1-1; TRBD1 matches at 8 bases. V lost 5 bases to trimming and J lost 6 bases; unmatched junction nucleotides: 8. Germline CDR1 and CDR2: MDHEN and SYDVKM. The CDR3 runs to 14 residues.

The chain has TRBV2 and TRBJ2-2; a weak D match, TRBD1 (6 bases). The germline V gene has CDR1 SNHLY and CDR2 FYNNEI. V lost 5 bases and J lost 0, with 10 bases in between. CDR3 length equals 15 residues. The CDR3 sequence: CASSRDNPNTGELFF. CDR3 nucleotide sequence: TGTGCCAGCAGTAGGGACAACCCGAACACCGGGGAGCTGTTTTTT.

The rearrangement uses TRBV29-1 and TRBJ1-2; maybe TRBD1 (6 bases). Trimming shortened V by 5 bases and J by 0 bases, and 7 bases separated the two germline ends. Germline CDR1 reads SQVTM; CDR2 reads ANQGSEA. CDR3 size: 12 residues. The CDR3 sequence is CSVWTANYGYTF. The CDR3 nucleotides read TGCAGCGTTTGGACAGCTAACTATGGCTACACCTTC.